This TCR beta chain was obtained from a study of T cell responses to AZD1222 COVID-19 vaccine. CDR3 length: 15 residues. Trimming took off 3 bases at V and 8 bases at J, with 19 bases between the two ends. Germline V gene data show CDR1 as SEHNR and CDR2 as FQNEAQ (reference sequence). Some clones are missing from TCRdb's copy, which holds only in-frame ones; the method was immunoSEQ multiplex PCR. Among under 150,000 clones, about 91% were seen once, and the ten largest hold 5.5% to 7.5%. Here the sequenced sample was peripheral blood, taken 28 days after the second AZD1222 dose. This TCR derives from an adult who received the AZD1222 COVID-19 vaccine. This chain uses TRBV7-9 with TRBJ1-2; TRBD1 is a possible D gene (5 bases). The CDR3 protein is CASSLDAKGGDGYTF. The CDR3 DNA follows: TGTGCCAGCAGCTTGGACGCAAAGGGCGGGGACGGCTACACCTTC. Based on the CDR3 plus reference TRBV7-9 and TRBJ1-2, the full variable domain is DTGVSQNPRHKITKRGQNVTFRCDPISEHNRLYWYRQTLGQGPEFLTYFQNEAQLEKSRLLSDRFSAERPKGSFSTLEIQRTEQGDSAMYLCASSLDAKGGDGYTFGSGTRLTVV.